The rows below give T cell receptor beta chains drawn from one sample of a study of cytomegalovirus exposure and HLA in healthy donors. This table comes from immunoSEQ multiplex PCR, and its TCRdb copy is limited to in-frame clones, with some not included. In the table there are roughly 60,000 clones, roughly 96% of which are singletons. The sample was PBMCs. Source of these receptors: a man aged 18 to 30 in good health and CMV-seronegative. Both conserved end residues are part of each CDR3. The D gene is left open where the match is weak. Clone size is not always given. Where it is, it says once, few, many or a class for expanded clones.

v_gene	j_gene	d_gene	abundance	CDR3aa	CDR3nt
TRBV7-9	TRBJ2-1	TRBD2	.	CASSFPPAISGRAGVEQFF	TGTGCCAGCAGCTTTCCCCCCGCCATTAGCGGGAGGGCCGGGGTTGAGCAGTTCTTC
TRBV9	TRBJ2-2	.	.	CASSVKGSVGELFF	TGTGCCAGCAGCGTTAAGGGGTCTGTCGGGGAGCTGTTTTTT
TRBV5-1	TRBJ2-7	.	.	CASHITGSFGEQYF	TGCGCCAGCCATATCACAGGGTCTTTCGGGGAGCAGTACTTC
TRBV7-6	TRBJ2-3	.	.	CASSLVAAGTDTQYF	TGTGCCAGCAGCTTAGTCGCAGCGGGCACAGATACGCAGTATTTT
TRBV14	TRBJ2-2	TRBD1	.	CASSQRNRGITGELFF	TGTGCCAGCAGCCAAAGGAACAGGGGGATCACCGGGGAGCTGTTTTTT
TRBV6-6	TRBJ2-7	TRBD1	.	CASSPLGQGYEQYF	TGTGCCAGCAGCCCCCTTGGACAGGGCTACGAGCAGTACTTC
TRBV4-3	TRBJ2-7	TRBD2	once	CASSQGLEGLADSYEQYF	TGCGCCAGCAGCCAGGGGCTAGAGGGACTAGCGGACTCCTACGAGCAGTACTTC
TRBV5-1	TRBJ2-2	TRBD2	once	CASSWRESTGELFF	TGCGCCAGCAGCTGGCGGGAGAGCACCGGGGAGCTGTTTTTT
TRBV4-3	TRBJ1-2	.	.	CASSQDLQWSNYGYTF	TGCGCCAGCAGCCAAGATCTACAGTGGTCTAACTATGGCTACACCTTC
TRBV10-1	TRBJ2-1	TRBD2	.	CASSDRGRGRAYEQFF	TGCGCCAGCAGTGACCGCGGTCGTGGGAGGGCGTATGAGCAGTTCTTC
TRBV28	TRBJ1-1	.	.	CASLYRSGSTEAFF	TGTGCCAGCCTGTACAGGAGTGGGTCAACTGAAGCTTTCTTT
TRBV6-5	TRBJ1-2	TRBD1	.	CASSRSGGGYTF	TGTGCCAGCAGTCGCTCAGGGGGTGGCTACACCTTC
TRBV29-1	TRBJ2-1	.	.	CSVKLAGQDEQFF	TGCAGCGTTAAGCTAGCGGGACAGGATGAGCAGTTCTTC
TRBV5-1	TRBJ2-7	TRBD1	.	CASSLVGQSYEQYF	TGCGCCAGCAGCTTGGTGGGACAGTCCTACGAGCAGTACTTC
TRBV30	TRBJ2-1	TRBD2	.	CAWGETSAEQFF	TGTGCCTGGGGGGAAACTAGCGCTGAGCAGTTCTTC
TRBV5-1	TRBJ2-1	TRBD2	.	CASSLAPWTSGRLSSYNEQFF	TGCGCCAGCAGCTTGGCCCCCTGGACTAGCGGGAGGCTAAGCTCCTACAATGAGCAGTTCTTC
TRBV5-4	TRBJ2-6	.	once	CASSHGNSGANVLTF	TGTGCCAGCAGCCACGGTAATTCTGGGGCCAACGTCCTGACTTTC
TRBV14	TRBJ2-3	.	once	CASSGIGVSTDTQYF	TGTGCCAGCAGCGGCATCGGGGTTAGCACAGATACGCAGTATTTT
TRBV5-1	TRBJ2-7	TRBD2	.	CASSWTSGGINEQYF	TGCGCCAGCAGCTGGACTAGCGGGGGTATCAACGAGCAGTACTTC
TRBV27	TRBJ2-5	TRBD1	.	CASSPPRGRDGGETQYF	TGTGCCAGCAGTCCCCCGAGGGGGCGAGATGGCGGAGAGACCCAGTACTTC
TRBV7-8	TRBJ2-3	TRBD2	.	CASSFTGTSYRDTQYF	TGTGCCAGCAGTTTCACCGGGACTAGCTATAGAGATACGCAGTATTTT
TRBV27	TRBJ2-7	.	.	CASSLYGTNYEQYF	TGTGCCAGCAGTTTATATGGGACAAACTACGAGCAGTACTTC
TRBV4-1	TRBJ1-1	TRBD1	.	CASSHGQGATEAFF	TGCGCCAGCAGCCATGGACAGGGGGCCACTGAAGCTTTCTTT
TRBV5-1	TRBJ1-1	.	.	CASSYDGGGNTEAFF	TGCGCCAGCAGCTACGACGGCGGGGGGAACACTGAAGCTTTCTTT
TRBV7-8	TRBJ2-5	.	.	CASSYPTYQETQYF	TGTGCCAGCAGCTACCCTACGTACCAAGAGACCCAGTACTTC
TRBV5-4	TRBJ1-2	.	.	CASSLGHRAIDNYGYTF	TGTGCCAGCAGCTTAGGGCACAGGGCTATTGATAACTATGGCTACACCTTC
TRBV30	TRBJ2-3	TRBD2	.	CAGHSGYTDTQYF	TGTGCCGGCCATAGCGGGTACACAGATACGCAGTATTTT
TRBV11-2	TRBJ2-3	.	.	CASSLVRVPNTQYF	TGTGCCAGCAGCTTAGTCAGGGTCCCTAATACGCAGTATTTT
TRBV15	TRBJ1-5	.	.	CATNSERLPQHF	TGTGCCACCAACAGTGAGCGGTTACCCCAGCATTTT
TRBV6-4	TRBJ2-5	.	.	CASKAGLGTQYF	TGTGCCAGCAAAGCAGGTCTGGGGACCCAGTACTTC
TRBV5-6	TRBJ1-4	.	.	CARPGAKNEKLFF	TGTGCCAGACCTGGGGCGAAAAATGAAAAACTGTTTTTT
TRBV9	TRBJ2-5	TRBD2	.	CASSAGLAGKIFQETQYF	TGTGCCAGCAGCGCCGGACTAGCGGGGAAAATATTCCAAGAGACCCAGTACTTC
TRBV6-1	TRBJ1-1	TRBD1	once	CASIFLGQGATEAFF	TGTGCCAGCATTTTTCTCGGGCAGGGGGCCACTGAAGCTTTCTTT
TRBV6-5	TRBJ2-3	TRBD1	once	CASSNPGQGTDTQYF	TGTGCCAGCAGTAACCCGGGACAGGGGACAGATACGCAGTATTTT
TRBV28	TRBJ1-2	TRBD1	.	CASSSPWTGSNGYTF	TGTGCCAGCAGTTCCCCTTGGACAGGGAGTAATGGCTACACCTTC
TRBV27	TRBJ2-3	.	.	CASSPEDPVMDTQYF	TGTGCCAGCAGTCCGGAGGATCCCGTCATGGATACGCAGTATTTT
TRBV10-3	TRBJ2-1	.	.	CAITPGEGVSYNEQFF	TGTGCCATCACCCCCGGCGAGGGAGTATCCTACAATGAGCAGTTCTTC
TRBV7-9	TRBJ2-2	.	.	CASSFAGLNTGELFF	TGTGCCAGCAGCTTTGCGGGACTGAACACCGGGGAGCTGTTTTTT
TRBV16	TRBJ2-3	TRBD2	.	CASSQSIGGGRTDTQYF	TGTGCCAGCAGCCAATCGATTGGTGGCGGGAGGACAGATACGCAGTATTTT
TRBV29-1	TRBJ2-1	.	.	CSVSGGANNEQFF	TGCAGCGTTTCCGGCGGGGCGAACAATGAGCAGTTCTTC
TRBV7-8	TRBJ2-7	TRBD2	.	CASIKREGGYEQYF	TGTGCCAGCATTAAGAGGGAGGGCGGCTACGAGCAGTACTTC
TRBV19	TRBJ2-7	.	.	CASSSRDTTYEQYF	TGTGCCAGTAGTTCCCGGGACACGACCTACGAGCAGTACTTC
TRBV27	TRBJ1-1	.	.	CASSRGIEAFF	TGTGCCAGCAGCCGGGGTATTGAAGCTTTCTTT
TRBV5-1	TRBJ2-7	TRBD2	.	CASSLVGSGRWASSYEQYF	TGCGCCAGCAGCTTGGTGGGTAGCGGGAGATGGGCTAGCTCCTACGAGCAGTACTTC
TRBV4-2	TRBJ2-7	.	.	CASSQDQGEQYF	TGTGCCAGCAGCCAAGATCAGGGAGAGCAGTACTTC
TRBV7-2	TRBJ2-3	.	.	CASSPVPQDTQYF	TGTGCCAGCAGCCCAGTCCCTCAAGATACGCAGTATTTT